A selection of T cell receptor beta chains follows, all from one sample in a study of blood T cells in healthy people across ages. One entry per CDR3 protein results from TCRdb running MiXCR on the 5' RACE reads. The sample includes fewer than 1,200,000 distinct CDR3 sequences, about 23% of them seen just once. This same sample was also taken into another study, of T cells of mothers and their children.

The sequenced material came from blood. These receptors originate from a girl aged 2 to 10 in good health. The CDR3 runs from the conserved cysteine through the conserved F or W. A D gene is named only where the DNA matches it firmly. Some rows have no size entry. The others give once, few or many, or a class for an expanded clone.

TRBJ1-5 TRBV12-3/TRBV12-4 NA TRBD1 TGTGCCAGCAGTTTCACAGGGGCTAGGGAGCCCCAGCATTTT CASSFTGAREPQHF
TRBJ2-2 TRBV20-1 NA NA TGCAGTGCTAGAGATCTGAGGACCGGGGAGCTGTTTTTT CSARDLRTGELFF
TRBJ2-1 TRBV20-1 few TRBD2 TGCAGTGCTAGTCTAGCGGGACGGCAAGAGCAGTTCTTC CSASLAGRQEQFF
TRBJ1-2 TRBV5-4 NA NA TGTGCCAGCAGCTTTACAGGGTCGCTTGGCTACACCTTC CASSFTGSLGYTF
TRBJ2-7 TRBV7-2 once TRBD2 TGTGCCAGCAGCTTAGGTGTAGCGGGGGGGAGCTCCTACGAGCAGTACTTC CASSLGVAGGSSYEQYF
TRBJ2-2 TRBV29-1 NA NA TGCAGCGGGGGGCGGACAGCGAACACCGGGGAGCTGTTTTTT CSGGRTANTGELFF
TRBJ1-4 TRBV20-1 few NA TGCAGTGCTAGTTTTGGTTCGTTTAGTGAAAAACTGTTTTTT CSASFGSFSEKLFF
TRBJ2-1 TRBV19 NA NA TGTGCCAGTAGTATAGGTGAACTAGCCCAAGTGGAGCAGTTCTTC CASSIGELAQVEQFF
TRBJ1-5 TRBV4-3 NA TRBD1 TGCGTCAGCAGCCAAGAAAAGATATTCCCCCAGGGGGCCGGCAATCAGCCCCGGCATTTT CVSSQEKIFPQGAGNQPRHF
TRBJ2-7 TRBV20-1 NA NA TGCAGTGCTAGGGACGGAAAAAGCTCCTACGAGCAGTACTTC CSARDGKSSYEQYF
TRBJ2-7 TRBV5-1 few TRBD1 TGCGCCAGCCGTACCGGGACAGGGAGGTACGAGCAGTACTTC CASRTGTGRYEQYF
TRBJ1-1 TRBV6-2/TRBV6-3 NA NA TGTGCCAGCAAAATCGTGACCAACACTGAAGCTTTCTTT CASKIVTNTEAFF
TRBJ2-6 TRBV10-3 few NA TGTGCCATCAGCGACAACTCTGGGGCCAACGTCCTGACTTTC CAISDNSGANVLTF
TRBJ2-5 TRBV27 NA TRBD2 TGTGCCAGCAGTTCCCAGGGACTAGCGGCTCTTGAGACCCAGTACTTC CASSSQGLAALETQYF
TRBJ2-2 TRBV11-2 NA NA TGTGCCAGCAGCTTAGTAGTCGTGGTGGACACCGGGGAGCTGTTTTTT CASSLVVVVDTGELFF
TRBJ2-5 TRBV29-1 NA TRBD2 TGCAGCGTCTGGGGACTAGCGTTGGAAGAGACCCAGTACTTC CSVWGLALEETQYF
TRBJ2-2 TRBV27 NA NA TGTGCCAGCACTCCCTGGGGGGCAGGGAACACCGGGGAGCTGTTTTTT CASTPWGAGNTGELFF
TRBJ2-5 TRBV24-1 NA NA TGTGCCACCAGTGATTTTGTCCAGGGTGTGGAGACCCAGTACTTC CATSDFVQGVETQYF
TRBJ2-5 TRBV12-3/TRBV12-4 few TRBD2 TGTGCCAGCAGTCTTACTAGCGGGGGGCCGGGGGAGACCCAGTACTTC CASSLTSGGPGETQYF
TRBJ2-2 TRBV12-3/TRBV12-4 NA TRBD2 TGTGCCAGCGGGATAAGACTAGCGGCCGGGGAGCTGTTTTTT CASGIRLAAGELFF
TRBJ2-7 TRBV7-9 few NA TGTGCCAGCAGCTCCCCTTTAGGGGCAGTCTACGAGCAGTACTTC CASSSPLGAVYEQYF
TRBJ2-2 TRBV7-3 few TRBD1 TGTGCCAGCAGCCCAGGGACAGCCCCGCAAGGGGAGCTGTTTTTT CASSPGTAPQGELFF
TRBJ2-3 TRBV29-1 NA TRBD1 TGCAGCGCCGAAGACAGGGGGCAGACAGATACGCAGTATTTT CSAEDRGQTDTQYF
TRBJ1-1 TRBV25-1 many NA TGTGCCAGCAGTGAACTGAACACTGAAGCTTTCTTT CASSELNTEAFF
TRBJ2-3 TRBV28 NA NA TGTGCCAGCAGTTTGACGGGGGACACAGATACGCAGTATTTT CASSLTGDTDTQYF
TRBJ1-1 TRBV6-2/TRBV6-3 few NA TGTGCCAGCGAAGACAGCCTGAACACTGAAGCTTTCTTT CASEDSLNTEAFF
TRBJ2-5 TRBV7-9 NA NA TGTGCCAGCAGCTTAACCCTAGCCCCAGAAGGCGAGACCCAGTACTTC CASSLTLAPEGETQYF
TRBJ2-7 TRBV7-2 NA TRBD1 TGTGCCAGCAGCTTACGGAGACAGGGCTACGAGCAGTACTTC CASSLRRQGYEQYF
TRBJ2-5 TRBV11-1 once NA TGTGCCAGCAGCCTTCCTGGACTCTTGAAGGGGACCCAGTACTTC CASSLPGLLKGTQYF
TRBJ2-1 TRBV6-2/TRBV6-3 NA NA TGTGCCAGCAGTATGCCAGGGGCCCACAATGAGCAGTTCTTC CASSMPGAHNEQFF
TRBJ2-3 TRBV20-1 NA NA TGCAGTGCTTTTAAAGATACGCAGTATTTT CSAFKDTQYF
TRBJ2-2 TRBV15 NA NA TGTGCCACCAGCAGAGATCGAGGGGGACTGGACACCGGGGAGCTGTTTTTT CATSRDRGGLDTGELFF
TRBJ2-1 TRBV20-1 NA NA TGCAGTGCTCCCCCAAACCGAGACTCCCCCTACAATGAGCAGTTCTTC CSAPPNRDSPYNEQFF
TRBJ1-4 TRBV6-5 NA NA TGTGCCAGCAGTTATGTGCAGGGAAAAGCCGGGGAAAAACTGTTTTTT CASSYVQGKAGEKLFF
TRBJ1-2 TRBV20-1 few NA TGCAGTGCTCTTTTCCCCCTTGGGGTGGACTATGGCTACACCTTC CSALFPLGVDYGYTF
TRBJ2-1 TRBV4-3 few NA TGCGCCAGCAGCCAAGTCACGGGACTGGGAGCTATGAATGAGCAGTTCTTC CASSQVTGLGAMNEQFF
TRBJ2-3 TRBV20-1 NA NA TGCAGTGCACCGGCCGCCTTACTAGACTCGACAGATACGCAGTATTTT CSAPAALLDSTDTQYF
TRBJ2-3 TRBV28 few NA TGTGCCAGCACGAATTCGCGAGATACACAGTATTTT CASTNSRDTQYF
TRBJ2-1 TRBV7-6 NA NA TGTGCCAGCAGCGGACCCTACAATGAGCAGTTCTTC CASSGPYNEQFF
TRBJ2-1 TRBV4-3 few NA TGCGCCAGCAGCCCCCGCAGGATAGGGAATGAGCAGTTCTTC CASSPRRIGNEQFF
TRBJ2-3 TRBV13 few TRBD2 TGTGCCATCCCCCCAAGGACTAGCGGGTTTTTTCCCACAGATACGCAGTATTTT CAIPPRTSGFFPTDTQYF
TRBJ2-5 TRBV12-3/TRBV12-4 few TRBD1 TGTGCCAGCAGTTTATCCACAGGGGGGGAGACCCAGTACTTC CASSLSTGGETQYF
TRBJ2-7 TRBV6-5 many TRBD1 TGTGCCAGCAGTTCGGACAGGGACTACGAGCAGTACTTC CASSSDRDYEQYF
TRBJ2-7 TRBV2 few TRBD2 TGTGCCAGCCAAGCATCACCACCTAGCGGGGAGCAGTACTTC CASQASPPSGEQYF
TRBJ2-7 TRBV6-6 few NA TGTGCCAGCAGTTACTCCGGCCTGGGCGAGCAGTACTTC CASSYSGLGEQYF
TRBJ2-1 TRBV4-3 few NA TGCGCCAGCAGCCAGACGCCCATGGGGGGCCCCTACAATGGGCAGTTCTTC CASSQTPMGGPYNGQFF
TRBJ1-2 TRBV29-1 NA TRBD1 TGCAGCGACTTAACAGGGGTCGATGGCTACACCTTC CSDLTGVDGYTF
TRBJ2-5 TRBV6-2/TRBV6-3 few TRBD2 TGTGCCAGCGGAGTAGCGGGGCTTCAAGAGACCCAGTACTTC CASGVAGLQETQYF
TRBJ1-5 TRBV19 NA NA TGTGCCAGTAGTATCAAAGGACAGCCCCAGCATTTT CASSIKGQPQHF
TRBJ2-7 TRBV25-1 NA TRBD2 TGTGCCAGCAGTGCAGCGGGGGGCTCCTACGAGCAGTACTTC CASSAAGGSYEQYF
TRBJ1-1 TRBV2 few NA TGTGCCAGCAGTGTGGCGAGGGTCGAAGCTTTCTTT CASSVARVEAFF
TRBJ2-3 TRBV9 NA NA TGTGCCAGCAGCGGAGAGGGGGGTACGGGAACAGATACGCAGTATTTT CASSGEGGTGTDTQYF